This TCR beta chain was retrieved from a study of response to subunit inactivated influenza vaccine. General study findings and limits: Few new T cells, the authors suggested, are recruited by each seasonal influenza vaccination.

This clonotype has a handful of counts. Its cognate antigen is unknown. TCRdb analysed the RT-PCR reads with MiXCR anew, one entry per CDR3 protein. The sample shows over 650,000 distinct CDR3 sequences, about 18% of them seen only once. CDR1 is SGHRS, CDR2 YFSETQ, per germline. CDR3 length: 13 residues. Trimming took 4 bases from V and 10 from J; bases not matched to a gene: 8. The sample here was PBMCs from blood, taken roughly 5 days after vaccination. This rearrangement joins TRBV5-1 to TRBJ2-1, with 7 bases identical to TRBD1. The source is a man in his fifties who received an inactivated influenza vaccine. Here the CDR3 DNA reads TGCGCCAGCAGCCCGACAGGGATGGAGGAGCAGTTCTTC. This gives the protein CASSPTGMEEQFF.